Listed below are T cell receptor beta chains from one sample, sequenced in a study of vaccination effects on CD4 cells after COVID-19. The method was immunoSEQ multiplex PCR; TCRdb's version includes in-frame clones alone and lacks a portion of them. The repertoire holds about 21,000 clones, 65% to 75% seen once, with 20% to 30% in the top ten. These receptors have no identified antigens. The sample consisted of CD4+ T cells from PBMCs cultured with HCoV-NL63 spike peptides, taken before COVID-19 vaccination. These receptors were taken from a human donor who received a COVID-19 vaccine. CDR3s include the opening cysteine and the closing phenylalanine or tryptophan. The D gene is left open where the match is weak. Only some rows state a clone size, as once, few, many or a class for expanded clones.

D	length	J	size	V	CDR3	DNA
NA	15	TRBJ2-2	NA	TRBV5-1	CASSLTGSDTGELFF	TGCGCCAGCAGCTTGACCGGGTCCGACACCGGGGAGCTGTTTTTT
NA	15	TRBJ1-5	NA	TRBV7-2	CASSLDTGARQPQHF	TGTGCCAGCAGCTTAGATACGGGGGCGCGTCAGCCCCAGCATTTT
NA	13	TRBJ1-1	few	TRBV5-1	CASSLRPTREAFF	TGCGCCAGCAGCTTGCGGCCAACCCGTGAAGCTTTCTTT
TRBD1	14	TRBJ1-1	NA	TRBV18	CASSQNRDSTEAFF	TGTGCCAGCTCACAAAACCGGGACAGCACTGAAGCTTTCTTT
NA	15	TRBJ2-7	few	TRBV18	CASSLALGERYEQYF	TGTGCCAGCTCATTAGCTTTGGGGGAACGGTACGAGCAGTACTTC
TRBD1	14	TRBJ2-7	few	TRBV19	CASSRTGSSYEQYF	TGTGCCAGTAGTCGGACAGGGTCCTCCTACGAGCAGTACTTC
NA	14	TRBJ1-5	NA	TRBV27	CASSRRGGGEAQHF	TGTGCCAGCAGTCGGAGAGGTGGCGGGGAGGCCCAGCATTTT
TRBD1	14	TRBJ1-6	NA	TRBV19	CAGRQTGGNSPLHF	TGTGCCGGACGCCAAACAGGGGGCAATTCACCCCTCCACTTT
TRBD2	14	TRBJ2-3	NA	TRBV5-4	CASSPGTSADTQYF	TGTGCCAGCAGCCCCGGGACTAGCGCAGATACGCAGTATTTT
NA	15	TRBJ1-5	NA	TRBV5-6	CASSARQALREPQHF	TGTGCCAGCAGCGCTCGACAGGCCCTCCGGGAGCCCCAGCATTTT
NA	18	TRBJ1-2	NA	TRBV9	CASSAGAGRGELYYGYTF	TGTGCCAGCAGCGCAGGGGCGGGGCGGGGGGAGCTCTACTATGGCTACACCTTC
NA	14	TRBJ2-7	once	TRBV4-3	CASSQYARVGEQYF	TGCGCCAGCAGCCAATATGCCCGAGTTGGCGAGCAGTACTTC
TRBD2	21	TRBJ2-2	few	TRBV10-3	CAISELGGRASRNMNTGELFF	TGTGCCATCAGTGAGTTGGGCGGGAGGGCCTCCCGCAATATGAACACCGGGGAGCTGTTTTTT
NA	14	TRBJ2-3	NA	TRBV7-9	CASSSRQLGDTQYF	TGTGCCAGCAGCTCCAGACAGTTGGGAGATACGCAGTATTTT
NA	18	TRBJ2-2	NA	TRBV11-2	CASSLDPPRTRRGGELFF	TGTGCCAGCAGCTTAGATCCCCCACGCACCCGCCGGGGCGGGGAGCTGTTTTTT
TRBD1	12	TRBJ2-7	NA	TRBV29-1	CSVLSTGGEQYF	TGCAGCGTTCTTTCTACAGGGGGAGAGCAGTACTTC
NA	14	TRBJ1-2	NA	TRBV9	CASSALSGPYGYTF	TGTGCCAGCAGCGCCCTCTCCGGACCCTATGGCTACACCTTC
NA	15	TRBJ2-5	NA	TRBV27	CASSFGNRGRETQYF	TGTGCCAGCAGCTTTGGGAATAGGGGGAGGGAGACCCAGTACTTC
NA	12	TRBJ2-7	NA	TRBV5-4	CASSSGFYEQYF	TGTGCCAGCAGTTCTGGGTTCTACGAGCAGTACTTC
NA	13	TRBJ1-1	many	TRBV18	CASSPELNTEAFF	TGTGCCAGCTCACCGGAGCTGAACACTGAAGCTTTCTTT
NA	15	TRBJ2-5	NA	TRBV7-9	CASSLDFRKHETQYF	TGTGCCAGCAGCTTAGATTTCCGGAAGCACGAGACCCAGTACTTC
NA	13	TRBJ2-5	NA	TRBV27	CASPPSLQETQYF	TGTGCCAGCCCTCCCTCCCTCCAAGAGACCCAGTACTTC
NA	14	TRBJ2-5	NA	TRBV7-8	CASSFQGMSETQYF	TGTGCCAGCAGCTTCCAGGGTATGAGCGAGACCCAGTACTTC
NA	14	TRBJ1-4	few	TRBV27	CASSLVGANEKLFF	TGTGCCAGCAGTTTAGTAGGGGCTAATGAAAAACTGTTTTTT
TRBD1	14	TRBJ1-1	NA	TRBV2	CASSLGQGYTEAFF	TGTGCCAGCAGCCTGGGACAGGGGTACACTGAAGCTTTCTTT
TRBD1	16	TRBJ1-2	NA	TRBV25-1	CASSATRQGSSYGYTF	TGTGCCAGCAGTGCCACCCGACAGGGGAGCTCCTATGGCTACACCTTC
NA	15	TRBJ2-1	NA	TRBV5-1	CASSLERVSYNEQFF	TGCGCCAGCAGCTTGGAGCGGGTCTCCTACAATGAGCAGTTCTTC
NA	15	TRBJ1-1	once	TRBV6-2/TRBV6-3	CASSITGRPNTEAFF	TGTGCCAGCAGTATCACAGGGCGACCGAACACTGAAGCTTTCTTT
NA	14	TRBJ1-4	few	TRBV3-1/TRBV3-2	CASSYPGSNEKLFF	TGTGCCAGCAGCTACCCGGGGAGTAATGAAAAACTGTTTTTT
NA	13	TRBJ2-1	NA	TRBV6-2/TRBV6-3	CASSYDQGSEQFF	TGTGCCAGCAGTTACGATCAGGGAAGTGAGCAGTTCTTC
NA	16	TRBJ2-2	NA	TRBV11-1	CASSLGRWGVTGELFF	TGTGCCAGCAGCTTAGGTCGATGGGGGGTCACCGGGGAGCTGTTTTTT
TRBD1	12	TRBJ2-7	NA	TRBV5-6	CASSRDRGEQYF	TGTGCCAGCAGCAGAGACAGGGGCGAGCAGTACTTC
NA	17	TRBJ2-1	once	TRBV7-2	CASSLEFWGAGYNEQFF	TGTGCCAGCAGCTTAGAGTTTTGGGGGGCCGGTTACAATGAGCAGTTCTTC
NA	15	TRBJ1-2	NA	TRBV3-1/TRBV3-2	CASSQDLQSGGGYTF	TGTGCCAGCAGCCAAGATCTACAGAGCGGGGGCGGCTACACCTTC
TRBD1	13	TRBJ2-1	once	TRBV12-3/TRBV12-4	CASPGQGNNEQFF	TGTGCCAGTCCGGGACAGGGAAACAATGAGCAGTTCTTC
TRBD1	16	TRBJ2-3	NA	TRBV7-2	CASSSLWTGSTDTQYF	TGTGCCAGCAGCTCCCTGTGGACAGGGAGCACAGATACGCAGTATTTT
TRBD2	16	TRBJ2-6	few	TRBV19	CASRPGGGPGANVLTF	TGTGCCAGTAGGCCCGGGGGGGGTCCTGGGGCCAACGTCCTGACTTTC
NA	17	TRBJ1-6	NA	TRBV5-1	CASSLVGGMAYNSPLHF	TGCGCCAGCAGCTTGGTTGGGGGGATGGCCTATAATTCACCCCTCCACTTT
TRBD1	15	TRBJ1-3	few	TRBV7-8	CASSRTGGSGNTIYF	TGTGCCAGCAGCCGTACAGGGGGGTCTGGAAACACCATATATTTT
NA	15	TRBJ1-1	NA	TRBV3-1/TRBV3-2	CASGPIGGGNTEAFF	TGTGCCAGCGGACCGATTGGGGGAGGGAACACTGAAGCTTTCTTT
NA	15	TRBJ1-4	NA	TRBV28	CASSSQGAADEKLFF	TGTGCCAGCAGCTCACAGGGTGCCGCGGATGAAAAACTGTTTTTT
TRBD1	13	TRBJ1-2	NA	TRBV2	CASSGGQGARYTF	TGTGCCAGCAGTGGGGGACAGGGGGCCCGCTACACCTTC
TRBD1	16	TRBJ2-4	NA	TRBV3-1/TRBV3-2	CASSGTGGIAKNIQYF	TGTGCCAGCAGCGGGACAGGGGGGATAGCCAAAAACATTCAGTACTTC
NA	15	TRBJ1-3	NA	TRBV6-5	CASSYSLGSGNTIYF	TGTGCCAGCAGTTACTCGTTAGGGTCCGGAAACACCATATATTTT
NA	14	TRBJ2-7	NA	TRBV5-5	CASSLRQVSYEQYF	TGTGCCAGCAGCTTAAGACAGGTCTCCTACGAGCAGTACTTC
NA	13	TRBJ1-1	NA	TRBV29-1	CSVSREGRTEAFF	TGCAGCGTTTCAAGGGAAGGGCGGACTGAAGCTTTCTTT
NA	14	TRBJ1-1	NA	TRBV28	CASRNQGPRTRAFF	TGTGCCAGCAGGAATCAAGGGCCTCGGACGCGGGCTTTCTTT
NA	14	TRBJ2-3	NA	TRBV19	CASSISGGADTQYF	TGTGCCAGTAGTATTTCCGGGGGCGCAGATACGCAGTATTTT
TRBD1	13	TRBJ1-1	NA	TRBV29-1	CSALTGLHTEAFF	TGCAGCGCCCTGACAGGGCTACACACTGAAGCTTTCTTT
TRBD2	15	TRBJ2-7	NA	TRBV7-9	CASSPLAGGSYEQYF	TGTGCCAGCAGTCCCCTAGCGGGTGGCTCCTACGAGCAGTACTTC
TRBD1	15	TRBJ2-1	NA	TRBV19	CASRVGQGHYNEQFF	TGTGCCAGTAGGGTGGGACAGGGTCACTACAATGAGCAGTTCTTC
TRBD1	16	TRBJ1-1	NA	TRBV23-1	CASSHPPGQENTEAFF	TGCGCCAGCAGTCATCCCCCGGGACAGGAGAACACTGAAGCTTTCTTT
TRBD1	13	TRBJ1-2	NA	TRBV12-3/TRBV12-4	CASGQGANYGYTF	TGTGCCAGCGGACAGGGGGCTAACTATGGCTACACCTTC
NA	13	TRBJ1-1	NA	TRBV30	CAWNPQGIAEAFF	TGTGCCTGGAACCCTCAGGGTATCGCTGAAGCTTTCTTT
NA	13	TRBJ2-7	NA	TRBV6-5	CASSYQTHYEQYF	TGTGCCAGCAGTTACCAGACACACTACGAGCAGTACTTC